Following are 10 T cell receptor beta chains from one sample sequenced in a study of blood T cells in healthy people across ages. A sample-barcoded 5' primer and a J-beta primer mix were used in a second PCR of roughly 7 to 11 cycles. TCRdb redid the calling of the 5' RACE reads with MiXCR, one entry per CDR3 protein. The table records hundreds of thousands of distinct CDR3 sequences, roughly 50% of them present only once. The sequenced material came from blood. The receptors shown here come from a man under 40 in good health.

The chain recombines TRBV6-2 or TRBV6-3 with TRBJ2-1; D is unclear. Germline CDR1 and CDR2: MNHEY and SVGEGT. V was shortened by 5 bases and J by 9 bases, with 14 bases between the two germline ends. The CDR3 spans 13 residues. CDR3 nucleotide sequence: TGTGCCAGCAGTCCCTCTTCTGTGGGTGAGCAGTTCTTC. Translation gives CASSPSSVGEQFF.

The chain uses TRBV5-1 and TRBJ2-1; possibly TRBD1 for D (6 bases). V lost 3 bases, J lost 3 bases, and 13 bases lay in between. The germline V gene has CDR1 SGHRS and CDR2 YFSETQ. This CDR3 contains 15 residues. CDR3 region: CASSSSRGGYNEQFF. The DNA for the CDR3 is TGCGCCAGCAGCTCGAGCAGGGGTGGCTACAATGAGCAGTTCTTC.

The CDR3 sequence is CASSLAGTKFEQYF. In nucleotides, the CDR3 is TGTGCCAGCAGTTTAGCCGGGACAAAGTTCGAGCAGTACTTC. This chain uses TRBV12-3 or TRBV12-4 with TRBJ2-7; D might be TRBD1 (6 bases). This CDR3 region has 14 residues. Trimming left V 0 bases short and J 6 bases short, with 12 bases between.

This clonotype was recorded a few times. The chain couples TRBV29-1 to TRBJ2-6; a possible D gene is TRBD1 (6 bases). The CDR3 consists of 14 residues. Germline V gives CDR1 SQVTM, CDR2 ANQGSEA. The V end lost 4 bases, the J end lost 0 bases, and 7 bases lay between the germline ends. The CDR3 sequence: CSVAQGSGANVLTF. In DNA, the CDR3 is TGCAGCGTTGCACAGGGCTCTGGGGCCAACGTCCTGACTTTC. The full variable domain, completed using reference TRBV29-1 and TRBJ2-6, is SAVISQKPSRDICQRGTSLTIQCQVDSQVTMMFWYRQQPGQSLTLIATANQGSEATYESGFVIDKFPISRPNLTFSTLTVSNMSPEDSSIYLCSVAQGSGANVLTFGAGSRLTVL.

The chain is built from TRBV27 and TRBJ2-1; D might be TRBD2 (5 bases). V was cut by 7 bases and J by 6 bases, with 13 bases left in between. The CDR3 loop spans 13 amino acids. Germline CDR1 and CDR2: MNHEY and SMNVEV (reference sequence). Here the CDR3 reads CASNDLASNEQFF. The CDR3 coding sequence is TGTGCCAGCAACGACTTAGCGTCCAATGAGCAGTTCTTC.

CDR3 in amino acids: CASSELAGEQYF. In DNA, the CDR3 is TGTGCCAGCAGTGAACTAGCGGGCGAGCAGTACTTC. The chain employs TRBV6-1 and TRBJ2-7, with TRBD2 matching over 8 bases. V gave up 2 bases and J gave up 6 bases; unmatched junction bases: 0. The V gene's germline CDR1 is MNHNS and CDR2 SASEGT. This CDR3 is built from 12 residues.

The chain is built from TRBV5-1 and TRBJ2-3; 12 bases match TRBD2. The germline V gene encodes CDR1 SGHRS and CDR2 YFSETQ. The CDR3 has 14 amino acids. The trim removed 4 bases at V and 7 bases at J, leaving 4 bases unmatched. CDR3 loop: CASSLGTSGYTQYF. CDR3 bases: TGCGCCAGCAGCCTCGGGACTAGCGGGTATACGCAGTATTTT.

This chain connects TRBV7-3 to TRBJ2-5; D perhaps matches TRBD2 (6 bases). The CDR3 runs to 14 residues. Germline-derived CDR1 and CDR2 are SGHTA and FQGTGA. The V end was cut by 8 bases, the J end by 2 bases, with 15 bases between. This CDR3 is CASGPSGLQETQYF. As DNA, the CDR3 is TGTGCCAGCGGCCCTTCGGGACTTCAAGAGACCCAGTACTTC. The full variable domain, in which reference TRBV7-3 and TRBJ2-5 provide the parts outside the CDR3, is GAGVSQTPSNKVTEKGKYVELRCDPISGHTALYWYRQSLGQGPEFLIYFQGTGAADDSGLPNDRFFAVRPEGSVSTLKIQRTERGDSAVYLCASGPSGLQETQYFGPGTRLLVL.

A word on this clonotype: One junction end disagrees with the germline gene, perhaps due to a read error. The chain combines TRBV7-9 with TRBJ2-7; D is unclear. CDR1 is SEHNR and CDR2 is FQNEAQ in the germline V gene (reference sequence). The CDR3 loop spans 17 amino acids. The CDR3 DNA reads as TGTGCCAGCAGCCGCCCCTGGGGTCCCTTGAGCTCCTACGAGCAGAACTTC. It codes for CASSRPWGPLSSYEQNF.

The chain is built from TRBV20-1 and TRBJ2-5; D assignment may be TRBD1 or TRBD2 (6 bases each). The CDR3 extends over 15 amino acids. The germline V gene encodes CDR1 DFQATT and CDR2 SNEGSKA (reference sequence). The germline V and J ends were trimmed by 1 base and 5 bases, with 17 bases remaining between them. This CDR3 reads CSARASPGGRETQYF. CDR3 bases: TGCAGTGCTAGAGCAAGTCCCGGGGGCCGTGAGACCCAGTACTTC.